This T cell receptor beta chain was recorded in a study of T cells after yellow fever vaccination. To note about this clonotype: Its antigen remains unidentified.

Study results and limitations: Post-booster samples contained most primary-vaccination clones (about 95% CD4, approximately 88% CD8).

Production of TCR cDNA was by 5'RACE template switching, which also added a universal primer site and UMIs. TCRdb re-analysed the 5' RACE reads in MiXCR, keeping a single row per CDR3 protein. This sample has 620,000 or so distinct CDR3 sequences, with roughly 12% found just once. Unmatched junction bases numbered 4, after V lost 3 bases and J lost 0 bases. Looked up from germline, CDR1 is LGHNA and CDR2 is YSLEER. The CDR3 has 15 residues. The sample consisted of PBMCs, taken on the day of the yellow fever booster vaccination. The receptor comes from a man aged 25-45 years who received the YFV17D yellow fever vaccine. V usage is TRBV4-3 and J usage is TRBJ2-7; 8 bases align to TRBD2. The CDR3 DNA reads TGCGCCAGCAGCCAGACTAGCGTAAGCTCCTACGAGCAGTACTTC. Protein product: CASSQTSVSSYEQYF.